The next 16 T cell receptor beta chains were all read from a single sample in a study of response to subunit inactivated influenza vaccine. TCRdb re-called the RT-PCR reads with MiXCR, one entry per CDR3 protein. The data contain around 200,000 distinct CDR3 sequences, approximately 9.2% of them seen just once; the ten biggest clones take up roughly a tenth. The material sequenced was non-naive T cells sorted from PBMCs, taken on the day of vaccination. Receptors originate from a man in his forties or fifties who received an inactivated influenza vaccine.

This clonotype was detected a few times. The chain uses TRBV7-9 and TRBJ2-7; D is unclear. Trimming shortened V by 4 bases and J by 4 bases, and 17 bases separated the two germline ends. This CDR3 is 15 amino acids long. The V gene's germline CDR1 is SEHNR and CDR2 FQNEAQ (reference sequence). CDR3 in DNA: TGTGCCAGCAGCTCAACACTATACAACTATTACGAGCAGTACTTC. This sequence encodes CASSSTLYNYYEQYF.

The table lists this clonotype with many counts. This chain links TRBV20-1 with TRBJ2-7; 8 nucleotides agree with TRBD2. CDR1 and CDR2 from the germline V gene are DFQATT and SNEGSKA (reference sequence). The CDR3 has 14 amino acids. With V trimmed by 6 bases and J by 5 bases, 12 bases remained unmatched. The CDR3 coding sequence is TGCAGTGCCAGCGGGAGCGGGAGTCTGGACGAGCAGTACTTC. It is translated as CSASGSGSLDEQYF.

At least ten counts were recorded for this clonotype. The rearrangement links TRBV4-3 to TRBJ2-1, with D maybe TRBD2 (6 bases). V was cut by 0 bases and J by 4 bases, with 10 bases left in between. This CDR3 has 15 residues. CDR1 is LGHNA and CDR2 is YSLEER in the germline V gene. CDR3 bases: TGCGCCAGCAGCCAAGATAGCGCGGGGTACAATGAGCAGTTCTTC. Protein sequence: CASSQDSAGYNEQFF.

The rearrangement links TRBV4-1 to TRBJ1-5; TRBD1 might be the D (6 bases). CDR3 length equals 16 residues. The V end lost 0 bases, the J end lost 5 bases, and 14 bases lay between the germline ends. Germline V gene sequence: CDR1 MGHRA, CDR2 YSYEKL. The CDR3 loop reads CASSQEGTGRDQPQHF. CDR3 coding DNA: TGCGCCAGCAGCCAAGAGGGAACAGGGAGGGATCAGCCCCAGCATTTT.

The chain recombines TRBV11-2 with TRBJ1-6; TRBD1 is a possible D gene (6 bases). Trimming removed 5 bases at V and 7 bases at J, with 15 bases between. The CDR3 sequence is 15 residues long. Germline values: CDR1 SGHAT, CDR2 FQNNGV. CDR3 region: CASSVGGHRNSPLHF. CDR3 DNA: TGTGCCAGCAGCGTGGGGGGACACCGGAATTCACCCCTCCACTTT.

In its sample, this clonotype was seen a few times. This sequence joins TRBV12-3 or TRBV12-4 and TRBJ2-2; no firm D call. The length of the CDR3 is 13 residues. V was trimmed by 5 bases and J by 2 bases, leaving 6 bases between them. The DNA of the CDR3 is TGTGCCAGCAGTCCACTAAACACCGGGGAGCTGTTTTTT. Translation: CASSPLNTGELFF.

This clonotype was seen a handful of times. V and J are TRBV11-2 and TRBJ2-1; a possible D gene is TRBD2 (8 bases). V was shortened by 5 bases and J by 7 bases, with 24 bases between the two germline ends. Germline CDR1 is SGHAT and CDR2 is FQNNGV. CDR3 length equals 17 residues. CDR3 residues: CASSPTSGGGRVNEQFF. In DNA, the CDR3 is TGTGCCAGCAGCCCCACTAGCGGAGGGGGCAGGGTGAATGAGCAGTTCTTC.

This clonotype was picked up a small number of times. The genes are TRBV6-2 or TRBV6-3 and TRBJ2-4, with D unresolved. Germline loops: CDR1 MNHEY, CDR2 SVGEGT. With 6 bases removed from V and 6 bases from J, the gap between germline ends came to 15 bases. This CDR3 is 14 amino acids long. The CDR3 nucleotides read TGTGCCAGCAGACGAACTGGATGGGGAAACATTCAGTACTTC. As protein: CASRRTGWGNIQYF.

The chain links TRBV2 to TRBJ2-3; D may correspond to TRBD1 or TRBD2 (7 bases each). The CDR3 consists of 16 residues. CDR1 SNHLY and CDR2 FYNNEI come from the germline V gene. V was clipped by 6 bases and J by 15 bases, with 31 bases between them. The CDR3 DNA follows: TGTGCCAGCAGCCTGGGACAGCCGGGACTACCGTTGAGGGGCTATTTT. It specifies CASSLGQPGLPLRGYF.

This chain connects TRBV20-1 to TRBJ2-3, with a weak D call TRBD1 (5 bases). Germline assignment: CDR1 DFQATT and CDR2 SNEGSKA (reference sequence). The CDR3 consists of 14 residues. Trimming took off 0 bases at V and 7 bases at J, with 14 bases between the two ends. As DNA, the CDR3 is TGCAGTGCTAGAGAATCAGGGTTCGCCTATACGCAGTATTTT. Its translation: CSARESGFAYTQYF.

This clonotype was observed many times. The V and J genes are TRBV6-1 and TRBJ2-2; D unresolved. Trimming pared 6 bases from V and 4 bases from J, leaving 9 bases between. In germline, CDR1 is MNHNS, CDR2 SASEGT. The CDR3 length is 13 residues. This chain's CDR3 is CASRIDTTGELFF. In DNA, the CDR3 is TGTGCCAGCAGGATCGATACCACCGGGGAGCTGTTTTTT.

This clonotype was picked up many times. This chain uses TRBV6-1 with TRBJ1-2; the D gene is possibly TRBD1 (5 bases). Germline CDR1 reads MNHNS; CDR2 reads SASEGT. Between the trimmed V and J ends, which lost 6 bases and 4 bases, there was a span of 12 bases. The CDR3 has 13 residues. This CDR3 is CASSEGPIYGYTF. The CDR3 bases are TGTGCCAGCAGCGAGGGACCGATCTATGGCTACACCTTC.

This clonotype was seen only a few times. This CDR3 is CASSQGPSDRAYEQYF. The CDR3 DNA follows: TGCGCCAGCAGCCAAGGGCCCTCGGACAGGGCCTACGAGCAGTACTTC. This sequence joins TRBV4-1 and TRBJ2-7; 8 nucleotides line up with TRBD1. J lost 2 bases, V lost 1 base, and 7 bases had no gene match. The CDR3 is made up of 16 amino acids. Per germline, CDR1 MGHRA and CDR2 YSYEKL.

J is TRBJ1-1 and V is TRBV7-2; 9 bases fit TRBD1. The germline V gene has CDR1 SGHTA and CDR2 FQGNSA. V lost 5 bases and J lost 4; bases outside the gene matches: 11. This CDR3 is 16 amino acids long. The CDR3 coding sequence is TGTGCCAGCAGCCCCGGGACAGGGCTATTTGGCACTGAAGCTTTCTTT. It codes for CASSPGTGLFGTEAFF.

The chain has TRBV28 and TRBJ1-5; TRBD1 matches at 9 bases. The germline V gene has CDR1 MDHEN and CDR2 SYDVKM. The CDR3 consists of 17 residues. V gave up 6 bases and J gave up 6 bases; unmatched junction bases: 15. CDR3 sequence (DNA): TGTGCCAGCAGACCTTATACCGGGACAGGGTCTGGTCAGCCCCAGCATTTT. This codes for CASRPYTGTGSGQPQHF. The variable domain in full, completed from reference TRBV28 and TRBJ1-5, reads DVKVTQSSRYLVKRTGEKVFLECVQDMDHENMFWYRQDPGLGLRLIYFSYDVKMKEKGDIPEGYSVSREKKERFSLILESASTNQTSMYLCASRPYTGTGSGQPQHFGDGTRLSIL.

This clonotype was observed many times. The chain is built from TRBV29-1 and TRBJ2-2; 7 bases are a match to TRBD1. CDR3 length: 14 residues. Germline V gene data show CDR1 as SQVTM and CDR2 as ANQGSEA. Trimming removed 4 bases from V and 4 bases from J; junction bases left unmatched: 6. Here the CDR3 reads CSVGTGQITGELFF. The CDR3 nucleotides are TGCAGCGTTGGTACGGGACAGATCACCGGGGAGCTGTTTTTT.